The 7 T cell receptor beta chains below were found in one sample sequenced in a study of blood T cell repertoires in COVID-19. This table comes from immunoSEQ multiplex PCR, and its TCRdb copy is limited to in-frame clones, with some not included. The sample records some 14,000 clones, 80% to 85% being singletons. The sequencing sample was made of peripheral blood. All receptors come from a human donor in a cohort sampled during active COVID-19.

The V call is TRBV7-2, the J call TRBJ2-1; tentative D call: TRBD2 (5 bases). V was trimmed by 1 base and J by 0 bases, leaving 10 bases between them. The CDR3 is 16 residues long. Germline V gene sequence: CDR1 SGHTA, CDR2 FQGNSA. This CDR3 is CASSLVRESSYNEQFF. CDR3 nucleotide sequence: TGTGCCAGCAGCTTAGTTAGGGAGAGCTCCTACAATGAGCAGTTCTTC.

Only one count was recorded for this clone. The CDR3 loop reads CASSEGATGEQYF. For the CDR3, the DNA is TGTGCCAGCAGTGAAGGGGCGACAGGTGAGCAGTACTTC. The J gene is TRBJ2-7, the V gene TRBV6-1; weak D call: TRBD1 (6 bases). The CDR3 covers 13 residues. Looked up from germline, CDR1 is MNHNS and CDR2 is SASEGT. The ends were cut back, 1 base at V and 7 bases at J, with 11 bases in the middle.

The gene calls are TRBV18 and TRBJ1-4; D is unresolved. Trimming stripped 2 bases from V and 7 bases from J, with 11 bases between. The length of the CDR3 is 14 residues. Per the germline V gene, CDR1 is KGHSH and CDR2 is LQKENI. The CDR3 here is CASSPIAGSEKLFF. Here the CDR3 DNA reads TGTGCCAGCTCACCAATCGCGGGAAGTGAAAAACTGTTTTTT.

This chain connects TRBV5-6 to TRBJ1-5; tentatively, D is TRBD1 (5 bases). Trimming cost V 1 base and J 4 bases, with 12 bases left between them. Germline CDR1 and CDR2: SGHDT and YYEEEE. This CDR3 spans 15 amino acids. The DNA for the CDR3 is TGTGCCAGCAGCTTGTCCAGGGATCGGAATCAGCCCCAGCATTTT. Translation gives CASSLSRDRNQPQHF.

This sequence joins TRBV5-8 and TRBJ1-6, with a tentative D call TRBD1 (5 bases). This CDR3 spans 16 amino acids. V dropped 6 bases and J dropped 0 bases, with 13 bases sitting between them. The germline gives CDR1 SGHTS, CDR2 YDEGEE. CDR3 sequence (DNA): TGTGCCAGCACCCCCTGGGGCAGCTCCTATAATTCACCCCTCCACTTT. The encoded protein is CASTPWGSSYNSPLHF.

The rearrangement uses TRBV28 and TRBJ2-7; no reliable D call. V lost 8 bases to trimming and J lost 0 bases, with 20 bases between them. CDR3 length: 16 amino acids. The germline gives CDR1 MDHEN, CDR2 SYDVKM. CDR3 residues: CASSDPPRVASYEQYF. DNA for the CDR3: TGTGCCAGCTCAGACCCCCCCCGGGTTGCCTCCTACGAGCAGTACTTC.

Only one count was recorded for this clone. The chain carries TRBV28 and TRBJ2-6; TRBD1 matches 8 bases. The CDR3 runs 15 residues. V dropped 10 bases and J dropped 1; count of bases not matched to a gene: 6. Germline values: CDR1 MDHEN, CDR2 SYDVKM. CDR3 DNA: TGTGCCACCAAGACAGGGGCGTCTGGGGCCAACGTCCTGACTTTC. The encoded protein is CATKTGASGANVLTF.